The T cell receptor (beta chain) described here comes from a study of T cell responses to AZD1222 COVID-19 vaccine. The study, taken as a whole, reports: There were mostly white British donors and more females than males, and clonal diversity was possibly underestimated.

To note about this clone: Its antigen is unknown.

The ends were cut back, 4 bases at V and 0 bases at J, with 11 bases in the middle. Germline V gives CDR1 SGHRS, CDR2 YFSETQ. This CDR3 has 15 residues. Sequencing was performed with immunoSEQ multiplex PCR; in TCRdb, only in-frame clones are kept and a portion is missing. Of 95,000 to 150,000 clones listed, about 90% were seen once; the top ten hold under 3%. The source is an adult who received the AZD1222 COVID-19 vaccine. The chain is built from TRBV5-1 and TRBJ1-5, with D possibly TRBD1 on 5 matching bases. The sequencing used peripheral blood, collected 28 days after the second AZD1222 dose. CDR3 in DNA: TGCGCCAGCAGCCCCCTGGGGGATAGCAATCAGCCCCAGCATTTT. Translated: CASSPLGDSNQPQHF.